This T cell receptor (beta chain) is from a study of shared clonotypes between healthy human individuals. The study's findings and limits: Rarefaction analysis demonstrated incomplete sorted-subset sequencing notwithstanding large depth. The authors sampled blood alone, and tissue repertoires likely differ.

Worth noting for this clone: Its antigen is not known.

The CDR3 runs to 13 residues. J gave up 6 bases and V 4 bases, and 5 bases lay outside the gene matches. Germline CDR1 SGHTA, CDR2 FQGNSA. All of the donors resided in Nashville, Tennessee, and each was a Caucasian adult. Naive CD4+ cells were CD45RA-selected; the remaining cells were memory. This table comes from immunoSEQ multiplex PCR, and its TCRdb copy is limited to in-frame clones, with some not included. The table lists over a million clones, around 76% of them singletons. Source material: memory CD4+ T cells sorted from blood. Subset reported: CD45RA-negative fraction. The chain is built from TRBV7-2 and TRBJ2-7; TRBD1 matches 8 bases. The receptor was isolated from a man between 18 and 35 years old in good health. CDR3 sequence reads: CASSSYQGAEQYF. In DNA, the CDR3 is TGTGCCAGCAGCTCTTACCAGGGGGCCGAGCAGTACTTC.